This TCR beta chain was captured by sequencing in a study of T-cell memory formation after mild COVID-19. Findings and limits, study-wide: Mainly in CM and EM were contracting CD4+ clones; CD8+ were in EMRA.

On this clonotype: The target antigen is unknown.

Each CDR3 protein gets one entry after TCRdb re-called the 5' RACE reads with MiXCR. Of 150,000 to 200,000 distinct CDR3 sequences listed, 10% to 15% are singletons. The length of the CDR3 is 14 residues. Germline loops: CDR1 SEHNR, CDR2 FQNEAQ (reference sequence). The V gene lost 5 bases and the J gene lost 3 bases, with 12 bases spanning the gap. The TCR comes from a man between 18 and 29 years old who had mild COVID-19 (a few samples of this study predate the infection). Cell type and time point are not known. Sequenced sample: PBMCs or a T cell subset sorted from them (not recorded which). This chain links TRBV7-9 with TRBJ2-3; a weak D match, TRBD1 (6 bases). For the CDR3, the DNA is TGTGCCAGCAGCGTAGGACAGCCGACAGATACGCAGTATTTT. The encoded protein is CASSVGQPTDTQYF. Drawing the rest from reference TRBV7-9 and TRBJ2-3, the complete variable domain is DTGVSQNPRHKITKRGQNVTFRCDPISEHNRLYWYRQTLGQGPEFLTYFQNEAQLEKSRLLSDRFSAERPKGSFSTLEIQRTEQGDSAMYLCASSVGQPTDTQYFGPGTRLTVL.